The 20 T cell receptor beta chains given below trace back to one sample, sequenced in a study of CD8 T cells in Susac syndrome. A quantity of roughly 0.5 to 1 ug RNA underwent reverse transcription using random hexamers. One entry per CDR3 protein, called by TCRdb with MiXCR from the immunoSEQ multiplex PCR reads. The profile shows about 69,000 distinct CDR3 sequences, just under 95% of them singletons. The sample comprised CD8+ T cells from PBMCs. Receptors originate from a human donor in good health.

This chain links TRBV2 with TRBJ1-2; the D gene is possibly TRBD1 (5 bases). Looked up from germline, CDR1 is SNHLY and CDR2 is FYNNEI. Trimming shortened V by 3 bases and J by 3 bases, and 14 bases separated the two germline ends. The CDR3 has 15 residues. CDR3 sequence (DNA): TGTGCCAGCAGTGAGCTTGGTGGGACCGACTATGGCTACACCTTC. It yields the protein CASSELGGTDYGYTF.

The chain links TRBV19 to TRBJ1-1, with a tentative D call TRBD1 (5 bases). The CDR3 is made up of 12 amino acids. With 6 bases removed from V and 4 bases from J, the gap between germline ends came to 9 bases. CDR1 is LNHDA, CDR2 SQIVND, per germline (reference sequence). CDR3 in amino acids: CASRRGRTEAFF. The CDR3 nucleotides read TGTGCCAGTAGGAGGGGCCGCACTGAAGCTTTCTTT.

The V gene is TRBV5-1, the J gene TRBJ2-2; 12 bases fit TRBD2. Germline V gene lookup returns CDR1 SGHRS and CDR2 YFSETQ. J lost 1 base, V lost 3 bases, and 4 bases had no gene match. CDR3 length: 17 residues. The CDR3 nucleotides read TGCGCCAGCAGCTATGGACTAGCGGGAAGGAACACCGGGGAGCTGTTTTTT. It specifies CASSYGLAGRNTGELFF.

The rearrangement links TRBV3-1 to TRBJ2-7; D uncertain. Deletions cut 1 base from V and 5 bases from J, with 12 bases between. CDR1 and CDR2 (germline): LGHDT, YNNKEL (reference sequence). The length of the CDR3 is 14 residues. The CDR3 loop reads CASSQVSSLHEQYF. The CDR3 DNA reads TGTGCCAGCAGCCAAGTTAGTTCTCTTCACGAGCAGTACTTC.

The V gene is TRBV9, the J gene TRBJ2-1, with unresolved D. In germline, CDR1 is SGDLS, CDR2 YYNGEE. V gave up 4 bases and J gave up 3 bases, with 11 bases separating them. The CDR3 contains 14 residues. CDR3: CASSTYDNYNEQFF. CDR3 DNA sequence: TGTGCCAGCAGCACTTACGACAACTACAATGAGCAGTTCTTC.

V usage is TRBV29-1 and J usage is TRBJ1-1; D uncertain. This CDR3 contains 17 residues. CDR1 and CDR2 (germline): SQVTM, ANQGSEA. Between the trimmed V and J ends, which lost 7 bases and 3 bases, there was a span of 27 bases. The CDR3 reads CSALPRQPLPSHTEAFF. The CDR3 DNA reads as TGCAGCGCTCTCCCCCGGCAGCCACTCCCGTCCCACACTGAAGCTTTCTTT.

The chain joins TRBV24-1 to TRBJ2-2; no definite D call. Looked up from germline, CDR1 is KGHDR and CDR2 is SFDVKD. Trimming removed 4 bases from V and 3 bases from J, with 11 bases in between. The CDR3 length is 15 residues. The CDR3 nucleotides read TGTGCCACCAGTGACTGGACGCAGGACACCGGGGAGCTGTTTTTT. Translating it yields CATSDWTQDTGELFF.

The chain is built from TRBV2 and TRBJ1-5; D not certain. Trimming stripped 3 bases from V and 5 bases from J, with 11 bases between. The length of the CDR3 is 14 residues. Per the germline V gene, CDR1 is SNHLY and CDR2 is FYNNEI. CDR3 protein: CASSDMGRDQPQHF. Written as DNA, the CDR3 is TGTGCCAGCAGTGACATGGGTCGAGATCAGCCCCAGCATTTT.

This chain uses TRBV7-2 with TRBJ1-1; D gene unclear. Per the germline V gene, CDR1 is SGHTA and CDR2 is FQGNSA. V shed 2 bases and J shed 9 bases, with 7 bases lying between them. CDR3 length: 11 residues. The CDR3 sequence: CASSLNPQAFF. The CDR3 coding sequence is TGTGCCAGCAGCTTAAACCCGCAAGCTTTCTTT.

J is TRBJ2-1 and V is TRBV4-1; D might be TRBD1 (5 bases). Germline V gene lookup returns CDR1 MGHRA and CDR2 YSYEKL. Trimming shortened V by 3 bases and J by 2 bases, and 11 bases separated the two germline ends. The CDR3 covers 15 residues. This chain's CDR3 is CASSQWTQAYNEQFF. DNA for the CDR3: TGCGCCAGCAGCCAGTGGACACAGGCCTACAATGAGCAGTTCTTC.

This chain joins TRBV20-1 and TRBJ1-4; D remains ambiguous. V was trimmed by 3 bases and J by 7 bases, leaving 3 bases between them. Germline lookup yields CDR1 DFQATT and CDR2 SNEGSKA (reference sequence). This CDR3 comprises 10 residues. Written as DNA, the CDR3 is TGCAGTGCTAGTCTTGAAAAACTGTTTTTT. This encodes CSASLEKLFF.

The chain links TRBV4-3 to TRBJ2-3; D remains unclear. This CDR3 contains 13 residues. Trimming took 10 bases from V and 2 from J, leaving 13 bases between them. Per the germline V gene, CDR1 is LGHNA and CDR2 is YSLEER. This chain's CDR3 is CATSPEVTDTQYF. For the CDR3, the DNA is TGCGCCACTTCACCCGAGGTCACAGATACGCAGTATTTT.

The chain uses TRBV12-5 and TRBJ1-2; TRBD1 might be the D (6 bases). The V gene lost 2 bases and the J gene lost 6 bases, with 13 bases spanning the gap. The length of the CDR3 is 14 residues. Germline V CDR1 and CDR2: LGHNT, FRNRAP. For the CDR3, the DNA is TGTGCTAGTGGTTTGTCAGGGGATCCTGATGGCTACACCTTC. Encoded protein: CASGLSGDPDGYTF.

This clonotype was observed a single time. This chain uses TRBV4-3 with TRBJ1-2; the D is unclear. Germline V lookup: CDR1 LGHNA, CDR2 YSLEER. Trimming removed 0 bases at V and 4 bases at J, with 15 bases between. The CDR3 has 16 amino acids. The CDR3 nucleotides are TGCGCCAGCAGCCAAGATGGCGGCGCGGCTGGCTATGGCTACACCTTC. Protein product: CASSQDGGAAGYGYTF.

This chain joins TRBV7-8 and TRBJ2-7, with 13 positions matching TRBD2. The CDR3 loop spans 17 amino acids. V shed 3 bases, J shed 4 bases, and the junction held 9 bases outside the gene matches. Germline V gene lookup returns CDR1 SGHVS and CDR2 FQNEAQ. The CDR3 nucleotides are TGTGCCAGCAGCTTTTCCGGGACTAGCGGGGACATATACGAGCAGTACGTC. Translating gives CASSFSGTSGDIYEQYV.

The chain is built from TRBV5-1 and TRBJ2-1; D may be TRBD2 (5 bases). Trimming left V 1 base short and J 0 bases short, with 8 bases between. The CDR3 has 15 amino acids. CDR1 and CDR2 (germline): SGHRS, YFSETQ. CDR3 protein: CASSLRDPSYNEQFF. In nucleotides, the CDR3 is TGCGCCAGCAGCTTGCGGGATCCCTCCTACAATGAGCAGTTCTTC.

The chain employs TRBV29-1 and TRBJ2-2; D unresolved. The CDR3 totals 12 residues. V shed 6 bases and J shed 6 bases, with 11 bases lying between them. The germline V gene has CDR1 SQVTM and CDR2 ANQGSEA. This chain's CDR3 is CSVAELPGELFF. Written as DNA, the CDR3 is TGCAGCGTCGCAGAGTTACCCGGGGAGCTGTTTTTT.

This chain links TRBV27 with TRBJ2-7; 8 nucleotides align to TRBD2. CDR3 length equals 16 residues. Per germline, CDR1 MNHEY and CDR2 SMNVEV (reference sequence). Losses at the gene ends were 1 base for V and 2 bases for J; bases not matched to a gene: 7. The chain's CDR3 is CASSLWGRGAPYEQYF. The CDR3, as DNA: TGTGCCAGCAGTTTATGGGGGCGGGGGGCCCCCTACGAGCAGTACTTC.

The chain joins TRBV7-2 to TRBJ2-7; perhaps TRBD1 as D (6 bases). The V end was cut by 10 bases, the J end by 2 bases, with 12 bases between. CDR1 is SGHTA and CDR2 is FQGNSA in the germline V gene. There are 12 residues in the CDR3. The CDR3 loop reads CATSRGPYEQYF. CDR3 coding DNA: TGTGCCACCTCCAGGGGACCCTACGAGCAGTACTTC.

The V call is TRBV3-1, the J call TRBJ2-3; the D gene is possibly TRBD2 (6 bases). Germline CDR1 and CDR2: LGHDT and YNNKEL (reference sequence). Trimming left V 0 bases short and J 2 bases short, with 15 bases between. This CDR3 is built from 17 residues. The CDR3 loop reads CASSQEKSGLFTDTQYF. CDR3 coding DNA: TGTGCCAGCAGCCAAGAGAAAAGCGGGCTCTTCACAGATACGCAGTATTTT.